The 29 T cell receptor beta chains presented below share a single source sample, sequenced in a study of T cells in Graves' hyperthyroidism and ophthalmopathy. The source material, RNA transcripts, was used to amplify TCR beta CDR3 regions. During a first-round RT-PCR of the TCR CDR3, the HTBI primer set was used. Each CDR3 protein gets one entry after TCRdb re-called the multiplex PCR reads with MiXCR. In the table there are approximately 400,000 distinct CDR3 sequences, about 14% of which are singletons. The sample consisted of blood. The origin of the receptors is a woman in her fifties or sixties with Graves' hyperthyroidism.

This clonotype was detected only a few times. This chain links TRBV6-1 with TRBJ2-3; 9 nucleotides align to TRBD2. The CDR3 runs 18 residues. Trimming at V came to 5 bases and at J to 3 bases, leaving 15 bases not matched to a gene. Germline V lookup: CDR1 MNHNS, CDR2 SASEGT. The CDR3 DNA is TGTGCCAGCAGTCTCAAAGCGGCTAGCGGGATGCATACAGATACGCAGTATTTT. Translating it yields CASSLKAASGMHTDTQYF.

Concerning this clonotype: Relative to the germline gene, one junction end is altered; a read error may explain this. The rearrangement joins TRBV24-1 to TRBJ2-1; 10 bases align to TRBD1. The CDR3 totals 16 residues. Germline values: CDR1 KGHDR, CDR2 SFDVKD. CDR3 residues: CAASGVRDRGHNEQFF. In DNA, the CDR3 is TGTGCCGCCAGTGGCGTCAGGGACAGGGGACACAATGAGCAGTTCTTC.

The rearrangement links TRBV7-9 to TRBJ2-7; 9 positions agree with TRBD1. Losses at the gene ends were 0 bases for V and 6 bases for J; bases not matched to a gene: 3. Germline V gives CDR1 SEHNR, CDR2 FQNEAQ (reference sequence). CDR3 length: 14 amino acids. The CDR3 spells CASSLAGQGSEQYF. The CDR3 bases are TGTGCCAGCAGCTTAGCGGGACAGGGCTCCGAGCAGTACTTC. Drawing the rest from reference TRBV7-9 and TRBJ2-7, the complete variable domain is DTGVSQNPRHKITKRGQNVTFRCDPISEHNRLYWYRQTLGQGPEFLTYFQNEAQLEKSRLLSDRFSAERPKGSFSTLEIQRTEQGDSAMYLCASSLAGQGSEQYFGPGTRLTVT.

The chain has TRBV7-9 and TRBJ2-5, with TRBD1 matching over 8 bases. The ends lost 5 bases at V and 5 bases at J; junction bases unmatched: 7. The CDR3 runs 14 residues. From germline, CDR1 is SEHNR and CDR2 FQNEAQ (reference sequence). CDR3 coding DNA: TGTGCCAGCAGCGCCGACAGGGGCGGGGAGACCCAGTACTTC. It encodes CASSADRGGETQYF.

Comment on this clonotype: This may come from a read error, since a much larger clone is one base off. This sequence joins TRBV2 and TRBJ2-7; either TRBD1 or TRBD2 may fit D (7 bases each). The CDR3 has 16 residues. Trimming took off 6 bases at V and 6 bases at J, with 24 bases between the two ends. Germline assignment: CDR1 SNHLY and CDR2 FYNNEI. The CDR3, as DNA: TGTGCCAGCAGCAGGGGGGGACTAAATTCGGGTAGCGAGCAGTACTTC. Protein sequence: CASSRGGLNSGSEQYF.

This clonotype came up many times. The V gene is TRBV11-3, the J gene TRBJ2-7; D call uncertain. The ends were cut back, 0 bases at V and 5 bases at J, with 14 bases in the middle. There are 15 residues in the CDR3. Germline V gene data show CDR1 as SGHNT and CDR2 as YENEEA. The CDR3 protein is CASSLDPRVAHEQYF. CDR3 DNA: TGTGCCAGCAGCTTAGATCCAAGGGTGGCCCACGAGCAGTACTTC.

This clonotype was seen only a few times. V usage is TRBV9 and J usage is TRBJ2-5; 9 bases are shared with TRBD2. With V trimmed by 5 bases and J by 9 bases, 8 bases remained unmatched. Germline V gene sequence: CDR1 SGDLS, CDR2 YYNGEE. CDR3 length equals 13 residues. The CDR3 DNA sequence: TGTGCCAGCAGGCCAGCGGGAGGAGGTTCCCAGTACTTC. This gives the protein CASRPAGGGSQYF. Supplemented by reference TRBV9 and TRBJ2-5, the full variable domain reads DSGVTQTPKHLITATGQRVTLRCSPRSGDLSVYWYQQSLDQGLQFLIQYYNGEERAKGNILERFSAQQFPDLHSELNLSSLELGDSALYFCASRPAGGGSQYFGPGTRLLVL.

This clonotype was found many times. The V call is TRBV15, the J call TRBJ2-5; TRBD2 might be the D (6 bases). Germline values: CDR1 LNHNV, CDR2 YYDKDF (reference sequence). Trimming shortened V by 8 bases and J by 1 base, and 14 bases separated the two germline ends. The CDR3 is 14 residues long. The DNA for the CDR3 is TGTGCCACCGGTAGACTAGGCGGCCAAGAGACCCAGTACTTC. As protein: CATGRLGGQETQYF. Full variable domain (rest looked up from reference TRBV15 and TRBJ2-5): DAMVIQNPRYQVTQFGKPVTLSCSQTLNHNVMYWYQQKSSQAPKLLFHYYDKDFNNEADTPDNFQSRRPNTSFCFLDIRSPGLGDTAMYLCATGRLGGQETQYFGPGTRLLVL.

This clonotype turned up a few times. The chain carries TRBV6-5 and TRBJ2-1, with a weak D call TRBD1 (6 bases). Germline V gives CDR1 MNHEY, CDR2 SVGAGI. The CDR3 is made up of 14 amino acids. The V end was cut by 3 bases, the J end by 9 bases, with 15 bases between. In nucleotides, the CDR3 is TGTGCCAGCAGTTATGGCCAACAGGGAGTTGAGCAGTTCTTC. This translates into CASSYGQQGVEQFF.

Details on this clonotype: A much more abundant neighbour one base away suggests this may be a read error. The chain couples TRBV28 to TRBJ2-1; 7 bases are shared with TRBD2. TRBJ2-7 explains the end of the DNA better; the J call may be wrong. The CDR3 has 15 residues. CDR1 is MDHEN and CDR2 is SYDVKM in the germline V gene. The CDR3 loop is CATREGSDFYNEQYF. The CDR3 DNA reads as TGTGCCACCAGGGAGGGTAGCGACTTCTACAATGAGCAGTACTTC.

This clonotype was observed a handful of times. The chain employs TRBV27 and TRBJ1-2; 7 bases align to TRBD1. Germline V gene sequence: CDR1 MNHEY, CDR2 SMNVEV (reference sequence). The V segment lost 2 bases and the J segment 2 bases; nucleotides outside the gene matches: 5. CDR3 length: 15 residues. The DNA of the CDR3 is TGTGCCAGCAGTTTACGACAGGGTCGAAACTATGGCTACACCTTC. Its translation: CASSLRQGRNYGYTF.

Note on this clonotype: A read error is possible here, since a much larger clone lies one base away. The V and J genes are TRBV10-3 and TRBJ2-1; D possibly matches TRBD1 or TRBD2 (6 bases each). The CDR3 loop spans 15 amino acids. V shed 1 base and J shed 8 bases, with 15 bases lying between them. Germline CDR1 and CDR2: ENHRY and SYGVKD. The CDR3 sequence: CAISELSGQGHEQFF. The CDR3 DNA sequence: TGTGCCATCAGTGAGTTGAGCGGGCAGGGGCATGAGCAGTTCTTC.

This clonotype was observed many times. The gene calls are TRBV28 and TRBJ2-5; 12 bases fit TRBD2. The length of the CDR3 is 18 residues. J lost 4 bases, V lost 7 bases, and 16 bases had no gene match. From germline, CDR1 is MDHEN and CDR2 SYDVKM. The CDR3 DNA follows: TGTGCCAGCAACGGCGGCCTAGCGGGAGGGTGGGGACGAGAGACCCAGTACTTC. The encoded protein is CASNGGLAGGWGRETQYF.

At least ten counts were recorded for this clonotype. Here the CDR3 reads CASKYPLAVHDWETQYF. The CDR3 DNA follows: TGTGCCAGCAAGTATCCTCTAGCGGTCCACGACTGGGAGACCCAGTACTTC. The rearrangement links TRBV9 to TRBJ2-5; 7 nucleotides line up with TRBD2. Germline loops: CDR1 SGDLS, CDR2 YYNGEE. CDR3 size: 17 residues. Trimming cost V 6 bases and J 5 bases; bases outside gene matches: 19.

In this sample, this clonotype turned up many times. This chain connects TRBV11-3 to TRBJ2-5, with 8 bases aligning to TRBD2. V lost 5 bases to trimming and J lost 2 bases; unmatched junction nucleotides: 10. Germline V gene lookup returns CDR1 SGHNT and CDR2 YENEEA. The CDR3 is 16 residues long. The CDR3 protein is CASSDSGTRDQETQYF. The CDR3, as DNA: TGTGCCAGCAGCGACTCCGGGACTAGGGATCAAGAGACCCAGTACTTC.

In its sample, this clonotype was seen a few times. The junction differs from germline at one of its ends, possibly a read error. The chain employs TRBV12-5 and TRBJ1-5, with TRBD1 identical over 8 bases. Germline CDR1 LGHNT, CDR2 FRNRAP. The CDR3 extends over 14 amino acids. Here the CDR3 DNA reads TGTGCTAGTGGGTCGACAGGGGTCAATCAGTCCCAGCATTTT. Translation gives CASGSTGVNQSQHF.

This clonotype came up a few times. V usage is TRBV6-1 and J usage is TRBJ1-3, with D perhaps matching TRBD1 (5 bases). This CDR3 spans 13 amino acids. V was shortened by 7 bases and J by 4 bases, with 11 bases between the two germline ends. CDR1 is MNHNS and CDR2 is SASEGT in the germline V gene. CDR3 region: CASTVGPGNTIYF. The CDR3 bases are TGTGCCAGCACGGTGGGGCCCGGAAACACCATATATTTT.

The chain links TRBV4-1 to TRBJ2-5, with D possibly TRBD2 on 6 matching bases. Trimming took off 4 bases at V and 5 bases at J, with 14 bases between the two ends. Germline values: CDR1 MGHRA, CDR2 YSYEKL. The CDR3 spans 14 residues. CDR3 sequence (DNA): TGCGCCAGCAGCCTAAATGTTGGGGGGGAGACCCAGTACTTC. Encoded protein: CASSLNVGGETQYF.

This chain joins TRBV13 and TRBJ2-7, with D possibly TRBD2 on 6 matching bases. CDR3 length: 13 residues. In germline, CDR1 is PRHDT, CDR2 FYEKMQ (reference sequence). The V gene lost 4 bases and the J gene lost 7 bases, with 14 bases spanning the gap. The CDR3 spells CASSSWDLREQYF. CDR3 in DNA: TGTGCCAGCAGCTCCTGGGACTTAAGGGAGCAGTACTTC. Filled out from reference TRBV13 and TRBJ2-7, the complete variable domain reads AAGVIQSPRHLIKEKRETATLKCYPIPRHDTVYWYQQGPGQDPQFLISFYEKMQSDKGSIPDRFSAQQFSDYHSELNMSSLELGDSALYFCASSSWDLREQYFGPGTRLTVT.

The rearrangement uses TRBV7-9 and TRBJ2-7; 9 bases are a match to TRBD1. V shed 3 bases, J shed 5 bases, and the junction held 5 bases outside the gene matches. This CDR3 contains 14 residues. Germline V gene data show CDR1 as SEHNR and CDR2 as FQNEAQ (reference sequence). The CDR3 region is CASSFLTGGNEQYF. The CDR3 DNA is TGTGCCAGCAGCTTTCTCACAGGGGGCAACGAGCAGTACTTC.

This clonotype appeared a single time. Since a much larger clone is just one base distant, this may be a read error. In DNA, the CDR3 is TGCGGCGTGCTAGCGGGAGCGAGGGAGCAGTACTTC. It yields the protein CGVLAGAREQYF. The chain employs TRBV29-1 and TRBJ2-7, with 10 nucleotides matching TRBD2. The germline V gene encodes CDR1 SQVTM and CDR2 ANQGSEA. The CDR3 runs to 12 residues.

The CDR3 reads CASSLWVRETQYF. The CDR3 DNA reads as TGCGCCAGCAGCCTTTGGGTGAGGGAGACCCAGTACTTC. The chain links TRBV4-1 to TRBJ2-5, with D uncertain. In germline, CDR1 is MGHRA, CDR2 YSYEKL. CDR3 size: 13 residues. Trimming removed 4 bases from V and 5 bases from J, with 11 bases in between.

With regard to this clonotype: A much larger clonotype is one base distant, so this may be a read error. V is TRBV12-3 or TRBV12-4 and J is TRBJ2-4, with a possible D match to TRBD1 (6 bases). This CDR3 has 12 residues. The CDR3 sequence is CAGRAGVNIQYF. The CDR3 coding sequence is TGTGCCGGCAGGGCAGGGGTGAACATTCAGTACTTC.

This clonotype has at least ten counts. This chain connects TRBV12-3 or TRBV12-4 to TRBJ2-7; D unclear. This CDR3 has 12 amino acids. V was shortened by 3 bases and J by 4 bases, with 7 bases between the two germline ends. The CDR3 is CASSFGPYEQYF. DNA for the CDR3: TGTGCCAGCAGTTTCGGGCCGTACGAGCAGTACTTC.

This clonotype was found a few times. This chain joins TRBV4-1 and TRBJ2-2; D unclear. The CDR3 is 14 residues long. Trimming cost V 4 bases and J 5 bases, with 11 bases left between them. In germline, CDR1 is MGHRA, CDR2 YSYEKL. This CDR3 reads CASSPVVGTGELFF. CDR3 coding DNA: TGCGCCAGCAGCCCTGTGGTAGGGACCGGGGAGCTGTTTTTT.

The chain recombines TRBV27 with TRBJ1-5; no definite D call. Trimming stripped 5 bases from V and 3 bases from J, with 11 bases between. CDR3 size: 14 residues. The V gene's germline CDR1 is MNHEY and CDR2 SMNVEV (reference sequence). The CDR3 reads CASSPYGPNQPQHF. CDR3 nucleotides: TGTGCCAGCAGTCCATACGGGCCCAATCAGCCCCAGCATTTT.

Remarks on this clonotype: Just one base apart from a much larger clone, this may be a read error. The rearrangement uses TRBV5-1 and TRBJ2-1; D is undetermined. From germline, CDR1 is SGHRS and CDR2 YFSETQ. Trimming took 7 bases from V and 0 from J, leaving 14 bases between them. The CDR3 has 15 residues. CDR3 sequence reads: CASALRESSYNEQFF. CDR3 coding DNA: TGCGCCAGCGCCCTTAGGGAAAGCTCCTACAATGAGCAGTTCTTC.

This clonotype was seen just once. V and J are TRBV30 and TRBJ2-3; 11 positions agree with TRBD2. This CDR3 has 14 amino acids. Per germline, CDR1 GTSNPN and CDR2 SVGIG (reference sequence). The J segment lost 1 base and the V segment lost 3 bases, leaving 0 bases of the junction unmatched. CDR3 sequence: CAWRLAGGTDTQYF. The DNA of the CDR3 is TGTGCCTGGAGACTAGCGGGAGGCACAGATACGCAGTATTTT.

This clonotype has just a few counts. This chain links TRBV28 with TRBJ1-2, with 9 nucleotides matching TRBD1. With V trimmed by 6 bases and J by 4 bases, 6 bases remained unmatched. Germline V gives CDR1 MDHEN, CDR2 SYDVKM. The CDR3 runs 14 residues. The CDR3 sequence is CASSPVQGAYGYTF. The CDR3 region has the DNA TGTGCCAGCAGCCCCGTACAGGGGGCCTATGGCTACACCTTC.